The entry below gives a single T cell receptor (beta chain) sequence along with its context. The antigen is not known. CDR1 is MNHEY and CDR2 is SVGAGI in the germline V gene. J lost 4 bases, V lost 7 bases, and 7 bases had no gene match. The CDR3 is 14 residues long. The source of the sample is a study of PD-1 blockade in classical Hodgkin lymphoma. The study's findings and limits: Relative to healthy donors, newly diagnosed patients reportedly had lower baseline TCR diversity, which was reported as lower still in relapsed/refractory patients.

Every patient was affected by relapse after autologous stem cell transplantation, while exposure to brentuximab vedotin was not uniform. Best responses fell into complete response, partial response or progressive disease. TCRdb's table, derived via immunoSEQ multiplex PCR, lists solely in-frame clones and lacks some. The table includes 50,000 or so clones, around 78% detected once. The clonotype was recovered from a human donor with classical Hodgkin lymphoma. The chain combines TRBV6-5 with TRBJ2-5; 9 nucleotides align to TRBD1. Sequenced here: peripheral blood mononuclear cells (PBMCs), sampled before the second cycle of nivolumab. The CDR3 DNA reads TGTGCCAGCACCACTCTGGACAGGGGAGAGACCCAGTACTTC. Translated, it gives CASTTLDRGETQYF.